Included here is one T cell receptor beta chain sequence, with context. As processed by the authors: From reference gene primer amplification, estimates of nucleated cell counts were derived. The method was immunoSEQ multiplex PCR; TCRdb's version includes in-frame clones alone and lacks a portion of them. V and J calls and clone size follow that table, whereas D and trimming were derived from the DNA. The sample lists over 200,000 clones; approximately 86% were seen once. V lost 0 bases, J lost 0 bases, and 14 bases lay in between. This CDR3 has 17 amino acids. Germline V CDR1 and CDR2: MNHEY, SVGEGT. The source of the sample is a study of blood T cell repertoires in COVID-19. Background on the study: Acute and convalescent COVID-19 samples came from the United States, Italy and Spain. PBMCs, B-cell-depleted T cells, or T cells were the source of the cDNA or gDNA that made up the material.

Input material: peripheral blood. The sequence was collected from a man aged 40-55 years who had recovered from COVID-19. The gene calls are TRBV6-2 or TRBV6-3 and TRBJ1-1; perhaps TRBD1 as D (5 bases). The CDR3 DNA follows: TGTGCCAGCAGTTACTCGTTTGGGGAGGGGATGAACACTGAAGCTTTCTTT. This sequence encodes CASSYSFGEGMNTEAFF.